The rows below give T cell receptor beta chains drawn from one sample of a study of blood T cells in healthy people across ages. TCRdb redid the calling of the 5' RACE reads with MiXCR, one entry per CDR3 protein. The sample lists 780,000 or so distinct CDR3 sequences; more than 55% were seen once. The specimen sequenced was blood. The receptors shown here come from a man aged 40-50 years in good health. The CDR3 runs from the conserved cysteine through the conserved F or W. Each record gives: J gene, clone size, D gene, V gene, CDR3 DNA, CDR3 protein. The D gene is left open where the match is weak. Size is omitted from some rows. Given values are once, few, many or a class for expanded clones.

TRBJ2-7,few,.,TRBV15,TGTGCCACCAGCTCTAACAACGAGCAGTACTTC,CATSSNNEQYF
TRBJ2-5,few,.,TRBV2,TGTGCCAGCATGGGGGCCTTAGGAGCCCAAGAGACCCAGTACTTC,CASMGALGAQETQYF
TRBJ1-2,.,.,TRBV12-5,TGTGCTAGTGGTTCCGGGGATAACTATGGCTACACCTTC,CASGSGDNYGYTF
TRBJ2-1,many,.,TRBV29-1,TGCAGCGTTCTTCCCGCGGAGGGGAGCGAGCAGTTCTTC,CSVLPAEGSEQFF
TRBJ1-6,once,.,TRBV20-1,TGCAGTACTAGAGACGGGAGCCTTGGGTCACCCCTCCACTTT,CSTRDGSLGSPLHF
TRBJ1-5,.,.,TRBV24-1,TGTGCCACCAGTGAGCACAGCAATCAGCCCCAGCATTTT,CATSEHSNQPQHF
TRBJ2-3,few,.,TRBV4-2,TGTGCCAGCAGCCAAGAAGTAGGGGCAGATACGCAGTATTTT,CASSQEVGADTQYF
TRBJ2-7,.,.,TRBV20-1,TGCAGTGCACCCGGGACCGACATCTACGAGCAGTACTTC,CSAPGTDIYEQYF
TRBJ2-3,.,TRBD2,TRBV29-1,TGCAGCGTTGAAGATTCCAGGACTAGCGGGAGCTTGGATACGCAGTATTTT,CSVEDSRTSGSLDTQYF
TRBJ2-3,.,.,TRBV9,TGTGCCAGCAGCCACGACATAATTGGGGGGGCCCTAGATACGCAGTATTTT,CASSHDIIGGALDTQYF
TRBJ2-7,.,.,TRBV6-1,TGTGCCAGCAGTGAAAGGGAAGGGTTGGGTTTCTACGAGCAGTACTTC,CASSEREGLGFYEQYF
TRBJ2-1,.,TRBD2,TRBV7-2,TGTGCCAGCAGCTTTAGCGGGAACGACGGTGAGCAGTTCTTC,CASSFSGNDGEQFF
TRBJ2-2,.,TRBD2,TRBV12-3/TRBV12-4,TGTGCCAGCAGTTCACTAGCGGGACCCCCCGGGGAGCTGTTTTTT,CASSSLAGPPGELFF
TRBJ2-6,.,.,TRBV28,TGTGCCAGCAGTACAACAAGACAGGCTGGGGCCAACGTCCTGACTTTC,CASSTTRQAGANVLTF